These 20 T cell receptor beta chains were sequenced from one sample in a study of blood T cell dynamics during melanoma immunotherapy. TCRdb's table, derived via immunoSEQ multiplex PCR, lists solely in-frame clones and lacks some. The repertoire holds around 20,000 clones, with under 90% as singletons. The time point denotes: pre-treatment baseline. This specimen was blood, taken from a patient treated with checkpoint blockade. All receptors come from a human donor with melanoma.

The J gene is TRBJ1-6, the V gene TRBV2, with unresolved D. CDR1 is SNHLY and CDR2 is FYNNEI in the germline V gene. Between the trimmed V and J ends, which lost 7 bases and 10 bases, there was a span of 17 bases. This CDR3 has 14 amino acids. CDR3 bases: TGTGCCAGCAACCTAAACACAGTAAGATCACCCCTCCACTTT. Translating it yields CASNLNTVRSPLHF.

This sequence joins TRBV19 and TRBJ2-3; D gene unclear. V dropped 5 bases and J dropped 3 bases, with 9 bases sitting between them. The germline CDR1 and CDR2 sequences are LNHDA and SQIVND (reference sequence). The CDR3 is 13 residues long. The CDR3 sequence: CASSYLGTDTQYF. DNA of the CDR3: TGTGCCAGTAGTTATCTCGGGACAGATACGCAGTATTTT.

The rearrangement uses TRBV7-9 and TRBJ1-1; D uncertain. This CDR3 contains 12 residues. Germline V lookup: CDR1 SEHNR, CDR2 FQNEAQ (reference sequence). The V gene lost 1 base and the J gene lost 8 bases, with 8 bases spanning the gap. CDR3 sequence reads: CASSLGFLEAFF. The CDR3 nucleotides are TGTGCCAGCAGCTTAGGATTTCTCGAAGCTTTCTTT. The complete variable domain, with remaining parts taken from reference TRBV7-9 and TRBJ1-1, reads DTGVSQNPRHKITKRGQNVTFRCDPISEHNRLYWYRQTLGQGPEFLTYFQNEAQLEKSRLLSDRFSAERPKGSFSTLEIQRTEQGDSAMYLCASSLGFLEAFFGQGTRLTVV.

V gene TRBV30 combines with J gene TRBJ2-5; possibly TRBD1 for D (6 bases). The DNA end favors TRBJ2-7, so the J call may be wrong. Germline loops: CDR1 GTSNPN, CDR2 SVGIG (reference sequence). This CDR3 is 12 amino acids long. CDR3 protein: CAWSVGGYEQYF. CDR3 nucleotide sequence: TGTGCCTGGAGTGTAGGGGGCTACGAGCAGTACTTC.

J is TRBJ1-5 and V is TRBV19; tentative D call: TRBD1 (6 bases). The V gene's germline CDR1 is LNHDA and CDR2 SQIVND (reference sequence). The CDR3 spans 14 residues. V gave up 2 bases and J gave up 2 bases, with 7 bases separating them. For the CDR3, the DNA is TGTGCCAGTAGTATAAACAGGGGCAATCAGCCCCAGCATTTT. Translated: CASSINRGNQPQHF.

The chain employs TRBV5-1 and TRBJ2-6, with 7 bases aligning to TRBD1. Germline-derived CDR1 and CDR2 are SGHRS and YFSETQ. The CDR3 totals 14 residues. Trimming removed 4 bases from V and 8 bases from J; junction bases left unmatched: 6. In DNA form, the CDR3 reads TGCGCCAGCAGCCTAACAGGGGAAACCAACGTCCTGACTTTC. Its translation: CASSLTGETNVLTF.

CDR3 in DNA: TGTGCCAGCTCACCACTGAGGACTAGCGGGAGCTCCTACAATGAGCAGTTCTTC. Translation: CASSPLRTSGSSYNEQFF. The chain is built from TRBV18 and TRBJ2-1; 13 bases map to TRBD2. The CDR3 consists of 18 residues. J lost 0 bases, V lost 1 base, and 3 bases had no gene match. From germline, CDR1 is KGHSH and CDR2 LQKENI.

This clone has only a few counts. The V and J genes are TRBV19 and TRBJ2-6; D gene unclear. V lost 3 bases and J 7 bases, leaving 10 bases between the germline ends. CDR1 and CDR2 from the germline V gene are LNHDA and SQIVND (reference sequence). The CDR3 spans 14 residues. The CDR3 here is CASSIGGGANVLTF. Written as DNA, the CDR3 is TGTGCCAGTAGTATCGGTGGCGGTGCCAACGTCCTGACTTTC.

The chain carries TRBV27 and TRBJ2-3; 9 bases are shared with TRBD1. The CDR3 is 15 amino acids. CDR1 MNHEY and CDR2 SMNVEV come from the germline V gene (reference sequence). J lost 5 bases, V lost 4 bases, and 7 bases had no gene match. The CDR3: CASSSYRGHGDTQYF. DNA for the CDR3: TGTGCCAGCAGTTCCTACAGGGGGCACGGAGATACGCAGTATTTT.

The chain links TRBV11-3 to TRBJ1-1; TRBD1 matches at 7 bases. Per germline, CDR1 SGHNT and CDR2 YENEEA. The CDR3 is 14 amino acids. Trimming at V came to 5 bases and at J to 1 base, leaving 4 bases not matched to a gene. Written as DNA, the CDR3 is TGTGCCAGCAGCAGGGGGCGCGGGAACACTGAAGCTTTCTTT. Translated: CASSRGRGNTEAFF.

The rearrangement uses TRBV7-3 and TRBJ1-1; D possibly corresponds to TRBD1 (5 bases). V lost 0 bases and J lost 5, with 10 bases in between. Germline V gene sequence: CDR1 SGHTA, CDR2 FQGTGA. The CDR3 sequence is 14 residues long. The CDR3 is CASSLTTQGTEAFF. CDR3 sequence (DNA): TGTGCCAGCAGCTTAACGACCCAGGGAACTGAAGCTTTCTTT.

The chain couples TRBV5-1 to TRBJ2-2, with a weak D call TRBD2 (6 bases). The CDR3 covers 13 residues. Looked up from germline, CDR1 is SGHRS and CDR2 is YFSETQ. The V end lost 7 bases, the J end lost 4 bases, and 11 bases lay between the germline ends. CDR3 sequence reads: CASQGLSTGELFF. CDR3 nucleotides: TGCGCCAGCCAGGGACTCAGCACCGGGGAGCTGTTTTTT.

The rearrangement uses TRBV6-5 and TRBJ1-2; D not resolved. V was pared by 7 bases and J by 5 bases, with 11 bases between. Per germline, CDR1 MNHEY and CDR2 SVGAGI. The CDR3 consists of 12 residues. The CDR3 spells CASTSTGYGYTF. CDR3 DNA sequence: TGTGCCAGCACCTCCACCGGTTATGGCTACACCTTC.

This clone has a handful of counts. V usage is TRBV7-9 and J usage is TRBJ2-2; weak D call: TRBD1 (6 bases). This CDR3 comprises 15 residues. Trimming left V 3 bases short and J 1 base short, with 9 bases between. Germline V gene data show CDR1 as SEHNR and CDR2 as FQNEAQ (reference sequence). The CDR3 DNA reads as TGTGCCAGCAGCTTCGGGACACTGAACACCGGGGAGCTGTTTTTT. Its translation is CASSFGTLNTGELFF. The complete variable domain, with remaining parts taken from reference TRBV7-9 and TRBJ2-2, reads DTGVSQNPRHKITKRGQNVTFRCDPISEHNRLYWYRQTLGQGPEFLTYFQNEAQLEKSRLLSDRFSAERPKGSFSTLEIQRTEQGDSAMYLCASSFGTLNTGELFFGEGSRLTVL.

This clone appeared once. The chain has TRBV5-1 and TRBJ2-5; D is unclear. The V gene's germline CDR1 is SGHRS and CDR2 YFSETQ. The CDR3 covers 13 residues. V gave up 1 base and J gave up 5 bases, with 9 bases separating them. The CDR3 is CASSLLDGETQYF. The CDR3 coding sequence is TGCGCCAGCAGCTTGTTGGATGGCGAGACCCAGTACTTC.

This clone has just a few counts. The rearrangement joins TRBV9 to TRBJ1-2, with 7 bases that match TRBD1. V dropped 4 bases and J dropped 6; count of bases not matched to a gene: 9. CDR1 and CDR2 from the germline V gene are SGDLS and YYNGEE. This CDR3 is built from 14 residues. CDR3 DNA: TGTGCCAGCAGCTATACCGGGACAGCACATGGCTACACCTTC. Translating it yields CASSYTGTAHGYTF.

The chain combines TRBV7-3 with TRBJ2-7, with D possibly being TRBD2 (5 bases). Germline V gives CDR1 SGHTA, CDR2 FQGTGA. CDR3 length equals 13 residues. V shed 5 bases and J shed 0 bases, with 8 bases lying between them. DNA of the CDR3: TGTGCCAGCAGCCGCCGGGACTCCTACGAGCAGTACTTC. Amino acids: CASSRRDSYEQYF.

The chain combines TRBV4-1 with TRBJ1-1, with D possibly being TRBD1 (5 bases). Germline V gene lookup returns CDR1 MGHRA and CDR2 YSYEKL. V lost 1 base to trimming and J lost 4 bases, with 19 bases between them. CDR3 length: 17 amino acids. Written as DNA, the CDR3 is TGCGCCAGCAGCCAAGTGGGACGGGGGGAACGAGGCACTGAAGCTTTCTTT. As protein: CASSQVGRGERGTEAFF.

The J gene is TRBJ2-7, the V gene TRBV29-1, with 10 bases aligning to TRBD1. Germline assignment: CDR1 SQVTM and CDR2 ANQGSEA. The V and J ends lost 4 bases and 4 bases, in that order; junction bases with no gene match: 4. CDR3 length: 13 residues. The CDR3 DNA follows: TGCAGCGTTGCCCGGGACAGGGGTTACGAGCAGTACTTC. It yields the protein CSVARDRGYEQYF.

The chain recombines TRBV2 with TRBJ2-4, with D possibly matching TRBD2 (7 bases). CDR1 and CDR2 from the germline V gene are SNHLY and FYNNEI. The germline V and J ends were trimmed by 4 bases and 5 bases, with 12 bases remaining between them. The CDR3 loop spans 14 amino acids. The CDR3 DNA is TGTGCCAGCAGTGGAGGGGGGGGCCAAAACATTCAGTACTTC. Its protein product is CASSGGGGQNIQYF.